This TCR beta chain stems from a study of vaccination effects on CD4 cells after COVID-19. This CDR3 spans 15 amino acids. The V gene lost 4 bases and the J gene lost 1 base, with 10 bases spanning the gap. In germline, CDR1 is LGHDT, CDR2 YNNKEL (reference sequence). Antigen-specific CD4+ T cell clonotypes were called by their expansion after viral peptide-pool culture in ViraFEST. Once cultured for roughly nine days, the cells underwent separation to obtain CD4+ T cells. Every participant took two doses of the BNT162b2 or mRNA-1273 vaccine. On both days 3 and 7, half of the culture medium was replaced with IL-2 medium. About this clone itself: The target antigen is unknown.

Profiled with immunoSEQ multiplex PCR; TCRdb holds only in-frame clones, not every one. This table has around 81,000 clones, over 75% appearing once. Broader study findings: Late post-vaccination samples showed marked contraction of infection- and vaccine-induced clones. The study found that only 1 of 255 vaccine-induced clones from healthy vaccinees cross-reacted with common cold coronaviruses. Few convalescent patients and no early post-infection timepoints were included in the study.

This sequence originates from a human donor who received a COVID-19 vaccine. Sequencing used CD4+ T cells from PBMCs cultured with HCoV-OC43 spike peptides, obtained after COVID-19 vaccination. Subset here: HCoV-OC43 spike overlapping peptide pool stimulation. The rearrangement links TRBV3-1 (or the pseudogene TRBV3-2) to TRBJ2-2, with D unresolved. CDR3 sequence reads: CASSPSWKNTGELFF. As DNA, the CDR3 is TGTGCCAGCAGCCCCAGCTGGAAGAACACCGGGGAGCTGTTTTTT.